This T cell receptor (beta chain) appears in the sequencing data of a study of OX40 agonist ivuxolimab in advanced cancers. This clone was found once. Clones were sequenced by immunoSEQ multiplex PCR, and TCRdb holds only the in-frame ones, with some missing. The data contain about 69,000 clones, more than 70% of them singletons. The CDR3 runs 16 residues. The germline gives CDR1 LNHDA, CDR2 SQIVND (reference sequence). V gave up 7 bases and J gave up 0 bases, with 18 bases separating them. This receptor was obtained from an adult with an advanced solid tumor such as melanoma, head and neck, liver or kidney cancer. The starting material was CD4+ or CD8+ T cells sorted from blood, obtained in a trial of the OX40 agonist ivuxolimab. The chain employs TRBV19 and TRBJ2-5; a weak D match, TRBD2 (5 bases). Here the CDR3 reads CASKGLAGPHQETQYF. The CDR3 DNA reads TGTGCCAGTAAGGGCCTCGCGGGTCCGCACCAAGAGACCCAGTACTTC.